Presented here are 2 T cell receptor beta chains from one specimen sequenced in a study of control samples from healthy donors and cancer patients. Assay: immunoSEQ multiplex PCR; the TCRdb copy retains only in-frame clones and omits some. This sample yields more than 85,000 clones, of which roughly 83% are seen a single time; under 40% belongs to the top ten. The sample taken for sequencing was PBMCs. The receptors were gathered from an older man with lung cancer.

The chain combines TRBV7-3 with TRBJ2-1, with 8 bases identical to TRBD1. The CDR3 is made up of 15 amino acids. Germline V CDR1 and CDR2: SGHTA, FQGTGA. Trimming took 5 bases from V and 5 from J; bases not matched to a gene: 8. CDR3 sequence reads: CASSPRDRSNNEQFF. CDR3 coding DNA: TGTGCCAGCAGCCCCCGGGACAGGAGTAACAATGAGCAGTTCTTC. Full variable domain (outside the CDR3, taken from reference TRBV7-3 and TRBJ2-1): GAGVSQTPSNKVTEKGKYVELRCDPISGHTALYWYRQSLGQGPEFLIYFQGTGAADDSGLPNDRFFAVRPEGSVSTLKIQRTERGDSAVYLCASSPRDRSNNEQFFGPGTRLTVL.

The V gene is TRBV19, the J gene TRBJ1-4; D gene uncertain. CDR3 length equals 15 residues. Trimming pared 4 bases from V and 15 bases from J, leaving 24 bases between. Germline V gene lookup returns CDR1 LNHDA and CDR2 SQIVND (reference sequence). The CDR3: CASSTQMITTASLFF. The DNA for the CDR3 is TGTGCCAGTAGTACTCAGATGATTACAACTGCTTCCTTGTTTTTT.